These 6 T cell receptor beta chains share one sample of origin, sequenced in a study of cytomegalovirus exposure and HLA in healthy donors. Both 60 Vbeta primers and 13 Jbeta primers went into the PCR. Produced via immunoSEQ multiplex PCR; TCRdb's table is partial and in-frame only. Seen here are over 100,000 clones, about 78% observed once, and the top ten hold roughly 4%. The specimen sequenced was PBMCs. These receptors were obtained from a man between 45 and 60 years old in good health and CMV-seropositive.

The chain combines TRBV5-1 with TRBJ2-3, with 7 positions matching TRBD2. CDR1 SGHRS and CDR2 YFSETQ come from the germline V gene. This CDR3 region has 15 residues. V lost 4 bases to trimming and J lost 0 bases; unmatched junction nucleotides: 5. CDR3: CASSPGLVSTDTQYF. Written as DNA, the CDR3 is TGCGCCAGCAGCCCCGGACTAGTTAGCACAGATACGCAGTATTTT.

This clone has a handful of counts. The rearrangement joins TRBV19 to TRBJ2-7, with D tentatively TRBD1 (6 bases). The V and J ends lost 3 bases and 2 bases respectively, with 26 bases between them. The CDR3 contains 19 residues. Germline assignment: CDR1 LNHDA and CDR2 SQIVND (reference sequence). CDR3 amino acids: CASSIRAGDRLSSPYEQYF. CDR3 coding DNA: TGTGCCAGTAGTATTCGGGCAGGCGACAGGCTCTCTTCCCCCTACGAGCAGTACTTC.

The chain carries TRBV5-1 and TRBJ1-2, with D possibly matching TRBD1 (6 bases). This CDR3 contains 12 residues. Trimming removed 5 bases from V and 7 bases from J, with 12 bases in between. CDR1 and CDR2 from the germline V gene are SGHRS and YFSETQ. CDR3 nucleotides: TGCGCCAGCAGTTCTCAGGGGATTGGCTACACCTTC. This encodes CASSSQGIGYTF.

A few counts support this clone. J is TRBJ2-6 and V is TRBV6-1, with D possibly being TRBD2 (6 bases). The V gene lost 8 bases and the J gene lost 0 bases, with 11 bases spanning the gap. The V gene's germline CDR1 is MNHNS and CDR2 SASEGT. CDR3 length: 15 amino acids. The CDR3 spells CASETGDSGANVLTF. The CDR3 DNA reads TGTGCCAGCGAGACGGGAGACTCTGGGGCCAACGTCCTGACTTTC.

The chain combines TRBV20-1 with TRBJ2-1, with a weak D call TRBD2 (5 bases). The V end lost 1 base, the J end lost 10 bases, and 8 bases lay between the germline ends. CDR1 is DFQATT and CDR2 is SNEGSKA in the germline V gene (reference sequence). The length of the CDR3 is 11 residues. In nucleotides, the CDR3 is TGCAGTGCTAGAGCTAGCTCGGAGCAGTTCTTC. This encodes CSARASSEQFF.

The rearrangement links TRBV5-1 to TRBJ2-2; 7 bases line up with TRBD2. CDR1 is SGHRS, CDR2 YFSETQ, per germline. The junction had 6 bases not matched to a gene; V was cut back by 4 bases and J by 3 bases. This CDR3 is built from 15 residues. The CDR3 is CASSRRLADTGELFF. The CDR3 nucleotides read TGCGCCAGCAGCAGAAGACTAGCCGACACCGGGGAGCTGTTTTTT.